These 27 T cell receptor beta chains originate from one sample sequenced in a study of T cells in Graves' hyperthyroidism and ophthalmopathy. Amplification of TCR beta CDR3 regions used RNA as the template. An initial round of RT-PCR targeting the TCR CDR3 relied on the HTBI primer set. Via MiXCR, TCRdb re-called the multiplex PCR reads, giving one row per CDR3 protein. The table records roughly 520,000 distinct CDR3 sequences, roughly 24% of them present only once. The specimen was blood. These receptors were collected from a young woman with Graves' ophthalmopathy.

This clonotype was counted at least ten times. The genes are TRBV5-1 and TRBJ1-1, with 7 bases that match TRBD1. J gave up 2 bases and V 5 bases, and 6 bases lay outside the gene matches. CDR1 is SGHRS and CDR2 is YFSETQ in the germline V gene. The CDR3 is made up of 14 amino acids. The CDR3 nucleotides are TGCGCCAGCAGGCCGGGGACAGCTAACACTGAAGCTTTCTTT. This gives the protein CASRPGTANTEAFF.

This clonotype was found a few times. V gene TRBV7-9 combines with J gene TRBJ2-5; a weak D match, TRBD2 (5 bases). Germline V gene sequence: CDR1 SEHNR, CDR2 FQNEAQ (reference sequence). The CDR3 is 14 residues long. V dropped 0 bases and J dropped 3 bases, with 8 bases sitting between them. DNA for the CDR3: TGTGCCAGCAGCTTAGCGAACGGGAAAGAGACCCAGTACTTC. It yields the protein CASSLANGKETQYF.

This clonotype was counted many times. J is TRBJ1-5 and V is TRBV10-3, with D maybe TRBD1 (5 bases). Germline V lookup: CDR1 ENHRY, CDR2 SYGVKD. The CDR3 is 14 amino acids. Trimming pared 4 bases from V and 3 bases from J, leaving 10 bases between. CDR3 sequence reads: CAISVEGNNQPQHF. CDR3 coding DNA: TGTGCCATCAGTGTAGAGGGGAACAATCAGCCCCAGCATTTT.

This clonotype has ten or more counts. V and J are TRBV27 and TRBJ2-2; the D gene is possibly TRBD1 (6 bases). V was pared by 4 bases and J by 2 bases, with 8 bases between. The germline gives CDR1 MNHEY, CDR2 SMNVEV (reference sequence). CDR3 size: 14 residues. In DNA, the CDR3 is TGTGCCAGCAGTTCGGGACATAACACCGGGGAGCTGTTTTTT. It codes for CASSSGHNTGELFF.

The chain has TRBV5-1 and TRBJ2-7; D may be TRBD2 (6 bases). This CDR3 is built from 14 residues. Germline V gene data show CDR1 as SGHRS and CDR2 as YFSETQ. Trimming removed 4 bases at V and 2 bases at J, with 13 bases between. CDR3 sequence: CASSLGLPPYEQYF. The CDR3 bases are TGCGCCAGCAGCCTGGGACTGCCCCCCTACGAGCAGTACTTC.

This clonotype was detected ten times or more. The CDR3 DNA sequence: TGTGCCGGACAGGGAGCGAACACCGGGGAGCTGTTTTTT. Protein product: CAGQGANTGELFF. This rearrangement joins TRBV28 to TRBJ2-2; TRBD1 aligns across 8 bases. V shed 11 bases, J shed 0 bases, and the junction held 2 bases outside the gene matches. The CDR3 contains 13 residues. Germline V gene lookup returns CDR1 MDHEN and CDR2 SYDVKM. The whole variable domain, filled in from reference TRBV28 and TRBJ2-2, reads DVKVTQSSRYLVKRTGEKVFLECVQDMDHENMFWYRQDPGLGLRLIYFSYDVKMKEKGDIPEGYSVSREKKERFSLILESASTNQTSMYLCAGQGANTGELFFGEGSRLTVL.

This clonotype was seen at least ten times. V usage is TRBV3-1 and J usage is TRBJ2-7; 7 bases line up with TRBD1. Germline CDR1 reads LGHDT; CDR2 reads YNNKEL (reference sequence). This CDR3 region has 14 residues. J lost 7 bases, V lost 4 bases, and 10 bases had no gene match. The CDR3 is CASSPDRYLEEQYF. CDR3 DNA: TGTGCCAGCAGCCCGGACAGGTATTTGGAGGAGCAGTACTTC.

There are many counts of this clonotype. The V call is TRBV2, the J call TRBJ1-1; D unresolved. The CDR3 spans 13 residues. V was shortened by 3 bases and J by 3 bases, with 8 bases between the two germline ends. Germline V lookup: CDR1 SNHLY, CDR2 FYNNEI. CDR3 protein: CASSENRYTEAFF. CDR3 DNA: TGTGCCAGCAGTGAGAATCGGTACACTGAAGCTTTCTTT. The whole variable domain, remainder taken from reference TRBV2 and TRBJ1-1, is EPEVTQTPSHQVTQMGQEVILRCVPISNHLYFYWYRQILGQKVEFLVSFYNNEISEKSEIFDDQFSVERPDGSNFTLKIRSTKLEDSAMYFCASSENRYTEAFFGQGTRLTVV.

There are many counts of this clonotype. Sequence at one end of the junction differs from germline and may be a read error. The J gene is TRBJ1-2, the V gene TRBV28; 11 positions match TRBD1. This CDR3 is 14 amino acids long. Germline V lookup: CDR1 MDHEN, CDR2 SYDVKM. DNA for the CDR3: TGTACCAGCAGTTCGCGGGGACAGGGGGTTGGCTACACCTTC. Protein: CTSSSRGQGVGYTF.

In this sample, this clonotype turned up many times. The chain links TRBV2 to TRBJ1-1, with no clear D. V was pared by 3 bases and J by 0 bases, with 8 bases between. The germline CDR1 and CDR2 sequences are SNHLY and FYNNEI. This CDR3 contains 14 residues. CDR3 nucleotide sequence: TGTGCCAGCAGTGAGATAGACCTGAACACTGAAGCTTTCTTT. Translated: CASSEIDLNTEAFF.

This chain joins TRBV11-1 and TRBJ1-2; no firm D call. V gave up 5 bases and J gave up 6 bases, with 25 bases separating them. The CDR3 runs to 17 residues. Germline CDR1 reads SGHAT; CDR2 reads FQDESV (reference sequence). The CDR3 loop is CASSALDGGGRWNGYTF. In DNA, the CDR3 is TGTGCCAGCAGCGCCCTCGACGGAGGCGGACGCTGGAATGGCTACACCTTC.

This chain joins TRBV5-1 and TRBJ1-3; D unresolved. V was shortened by 8 bases and J by 3 bases, with 24 bases between the two germline ends. The CDR3 has 17 residues. Germline CDR1 and CDR2: SGHRS and YFSETQ. CDR3 in DNA: TGCGCCAGGAACAAGGGCGTGGATACAGCCTATGGAAACACCATATATTTT. It encodes CARNKGVDTAYGNTIYF.

This clonotype was counted at least ten times. The chain combines TRBV10-3 with TRBJ1-2; 10 bases map to TRBD1. The V gene end was trimmed by 7 bases and the J gene end by 3 bases; junction bases not matched to a gene: 5. CDR1 ENHRY and CDR2 SYGVKD come from the germline V gene. This CDR3 has 14 residues. The CDR3 spells CAINGGQGDYGYTF. The CDR3 DNA is TGTGCCATCAACGGTGGACAGGGGGACTATGGCTACACCTTC.

The CDR3 sequence is CASSPVGWSSYEQYF. The CDR3 nucleotides read TGTGCCAGCAGTCCCGTTGGGTGGTCCTCCTACGAGCAGTACTTC. The V and J genes are TRBV6-1 and TRBJ2-7, with unresolved D. Trimming stripped 5 bases from V and 0 bases from J, with 14 bases between. There are 15 residues in the CDR3. CDR1 MNHNS and CDR2 SASEGT come from the germline V gene.

This clonotype appeared many times. This CDR3 reads CASSPDPFDQPQHF. The CDR3 DNA follows: TGTGCCAGCAGCCCCGACCCGTTTGATCAGCCCCAGCATTTT. The chain joins TRBV6-1 to TRBJ1-5; no firm D call. Per germline, CDR1 MNHNS and CDR2 SASEGT. CDR3 length: 14 residues. V was shortened by 6 bases and J by 5 bases, with 14 bases between the two germline ends.

At least ten counts were recorded for this clonotype. V and J are TRBV28 and TRBJ1-5; tentatively, D is TRBD1 (5 bases). V lost 5 bases, J lost 0 bases, and 11 bases lay in between. CDR3 length: 15 amino acids. Germline lookup yields CDR1 MDHEN and CDR2 SYDVKM. The CDR3 spells CASSLPGGSNQPQHF. CDR3 DNA: TGTGCCAGCAGTCTCCCGGGGGGTAGCAATCAGCCCCAGCATTTT.

This clonotype was counted at least ten times. The chain is built from TRBV18 and TRBJ2-5; TRBD1 is a possible D gene (6 bases). Between the trimmed V and J ends, which lost 3 bases and 4 bases, there was a span of 9 bases. Germline lookup yields CDR1 KGHSH and CDR2 LQKENI. The CDR3 is 13 amino acids. CDR3 bases: TGTGCCAGCTCACCGAACAGGGCAGAGACCCAGTACTTC. It translates to CASSPNRAETQYF.

This clonotype was seen repeatedly, ten times or more. The V call is TRBV27, the J call TRBJ2-7; TRBD1 aligns across 7 bases. This CDR3 is 15 amino acids long. Germline V gene data show CDR1 as MNHEY and CDR2 as SMNVEV (reference sequence). The junction had 5 bases not matched to a gene; V was cut back by 0 bases and J by 3 bases. The CDR3 region is CASSLSWDSDYEQYF. CDR3 DNA sequence: TGTGCCAGCAGTTTATCTTGGGACAGCGACTACGAGCAGTACTTC.

Only a few counts were recorded for this clonotype. The chain is built from TRBV12-3 or TRBV12-4 and TRBJ2-2; maybe TRBD2 (5 bases). V was pared by 10 bases and J by 5 bases, with 20 bases between. This CDR3 spans 15 amino acids. This CDR3 reads CATPLGNGGTGELFF. Written as DNA, the CDR3 is TGTGCCACCCCCTTGGGAAACGGCGGGACCGGGGAGCTGTTTTTT.

The genes are TRBV29-1 and TRBJ1-2; D call uncertain. Germline loops: CDR1 SQVTM, CDR2 ANQGSEA. The germline V and J ends were trimmed by 3 bases and 9 bases, with 14 bases remaining between them. The CDR3 length is 12 residues. In nucleotides, the CDR3 is TGCAGCGTTGAGTGGGAAGATATAAGCTACACCTTC. As protein: CSVEWEDISYTF.

This rearrangement joins TRBV5-1 to TRBJ2-1; 7 nucleotides align to TRBD1. Germline CDR1 is SGHRS and CDR2 is YFSETQ. V was pared by 3 bases and J by 3 bases, with 6 bases of the junction left unmatched. This CDR3 region has 15 residues. This CDR3 is CASSYTGTDYNEQFF. The CDR3 region has the DNA TGCGCCAGCAGCTACACCGGGACAGACTACAATGAGCAGTTCTTC. The full variable domain, in which reference TRBV5-1 and TRBJ2-1 provide the parts outside the CDR3, is KAGVTQTPRYLIKTRGQQVTLSCSPISGHRSVSWYQQTPGQGLQFLFEYFSETQRNKGNFPGRFSGRQFSNSRSEMNVSTLELGDSALYLCASSYTGTDYNEQFFGPGTRLTVL.

The rearrangement links TRBV7-9 to TRBJ1-1, with D possibly matching TRBD1 (6 bases). V was trimmed by 6 bases and J by 0 bases, leaving 14 bases between them. This CDR3 comprises 15 residues. Germline V CDR1 and CDR2: SEHNR, FQNEAQ (reference sequence). The CDR3 sequence is CASRTRDNLNTEAFF. CDR3 in DNA: TGTGCCAGCAGGACCCGGGACAACTTGAACACTGAAGCTTTCTTT.

The rearrangement uses TRBV14 and TRBJ2-6; D is perhaps TRBD1 or TRBD2 (5 bases each). This CDR3 contains 18 residues. Germline V CDR1 and CDR2: SGHDN, FVKESK. V shed 4 bases and J shed 0 bases, with 16 bases lying between them. DNA for the CDR3: TGTGCCAGCAGCCCGGGACCGACTTCTTACTCTGGGGCCAACGTCCTGACTTTC. Its translation is CASSPGPTSYSGANVLTF.

There are many counts of this clonotype. The gene calls are TRBV12-3 or TRBV12-4 and TRBJ2-7, with a tentative D call TRBD2 (6 bases). Trimming pared 5 bases from V and 4 bases from J, leaving 15 bases between. CDR3 size: 14 residues. CDR3: CASSPGLSGYEQYF. The CDR3 DNA reads as TGTGCCAGCAGTCCCGGATTGAGCGGGTACGAGCAGTACTTC.

J is TRBJ2-7 and V is TRBV27; maybe TRBD1 (7 bases). Germline-derived CDR1 and CDR2 are MNHEY and SMNVEV (reference sequence). Trimming shortened V by 7 bases and J by 7 bases, and 14 bases separated the two germline ends. This CDR3 is 12 amino acids long. CDR3 residues: CASNSRGREQYF. DNA for the CDR3: TGTGCCAGCAATTCCAGGGGGAGGGAGCAGTACTTC.

J is TRBJ1-2 and V is TRBV20-1, with 8 bases fitting TRBD1. Germline assignment: CDR1 DFQATT and CDR2 SNEGSKA (reference sequence). The CDR3 consists of 15 residues. Losses at the gene ends were 5 bases for V and 6 bases for J; bases not matched to a gene: 14. CDR3 in DNA: TGCAGTGCTCCCCGTTACGGACAGGGTTTAGATGGCTACACCTTC. Amino acids: CSAPRYGQGLDGYTF.

This clonotype was seen ten or more times. V usage is TRBV6-1 and J usage is TRBJ1-1; the D is unclear. The CDR3 sequence is 15 residues long. Per germline, CDR1 MNHNS and CDR2 SASEGT. V was pared by 6 bases and J by 1 base, with 15 bases between. DNA of the CDR3: TGTGCCAGCAGCCCATCGATAATGGGGAACACTGAAGCTTTCTTT. This translates into CASSPSIMGNTEAFF.